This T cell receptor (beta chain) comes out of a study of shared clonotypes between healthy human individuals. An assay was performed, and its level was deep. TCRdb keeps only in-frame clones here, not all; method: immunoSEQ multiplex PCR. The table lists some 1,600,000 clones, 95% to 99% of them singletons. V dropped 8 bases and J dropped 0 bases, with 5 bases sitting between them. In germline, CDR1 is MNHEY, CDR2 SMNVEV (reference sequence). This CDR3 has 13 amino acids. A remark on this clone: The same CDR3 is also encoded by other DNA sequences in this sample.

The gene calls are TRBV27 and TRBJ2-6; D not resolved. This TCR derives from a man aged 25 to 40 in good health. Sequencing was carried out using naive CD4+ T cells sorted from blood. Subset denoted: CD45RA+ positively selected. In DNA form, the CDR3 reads TGTGCCAGCCGCTCCTCTGGGGCCAACGTCCTGACTTTC. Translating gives CASRSSGANVLTF.